A selection of T cell receptor beta chains follows, all from one sample in a study of metastatic and nonmetastatic thyroid tumors. Using MiXCR, TCRdb reanalyzed the PCR reads. The sample comprises about 69,000 clones, 13% to 15% of which are singletons, and less than 8.5% rests with the top ten. What was sequenced was blood. The source of these receptors is a male donor with papillary thyroid cancer or a benign thyroid nodule (not recorded which). Some clones in this sample may be carry-over from other donors' samples. CDR3s include the opening cysteine and the closing phenylalanine or tryptophan. The D gene is left open where the match is weak. The size of a clone is reported for some rows only, either as once, few or many, or as a class for expanded clones.

clone size: many; V gene: TRBV7-9; J gene: TRBJ2-5; D gene: NA; CDR3 protein: CASSLGASPGTQYF
clone size: many; V gene: TRBV3-1; J gene: TRBJ2-4; D gene: NA; CDR3 protein: CASSETPRSGSIAKNIQYF
clone size: many; V gene: TRBV11-2; J gene: TRBJ1-2; D gene: NA; CDR3 protein: CASSLEGGQGYGYTF
clone size: few; V gene: TRBV28; J gene: TRBJ2-1; D gene: TRBD2; CDR3 protein: CASSSWYRGRANNEQFF
clone size: many; V gene: TRBV6-6; J gene: TRBJ1-5; D gene: NA; CDR3 protein: CASSYGGDGQPQHF
clone size: many; V gene: TRBV12-3/TRBV12-4; J gene: TRBJ1-6; D gene: TRBD1; CDR3 protein: CASSFRVGQGNSPLHF
clone size: many; V gene: TRBV5-1; J gene: TRBJ2-2; D gene: TRBD2; CDR3 protein: CASSYLAGGTGELFF
clone size: many; V gene: TRBV11-3; J gene: TRBJ2-3; D gene: TRBD1; CDR3 protein: CASSRRTGASTDTQYF
clone size: many; V gene: TRBV7-8; J gene: TRBJ1-4; D gene: NA; CDR3 protein: CASSFRRFGVTEKLFF
clone size: NA; V gene: TRBV9; J gene: TRBJ1-2; D gene: NA; CDR3 protein: CASSATGGSGYTF
clone size: many; V gene: TRBV12-3/TRBV12-4; J gene: TRBJ1-1; D gene: TRBD1; CDR3 protein: CASSWTGNEAFF
clone size: few; V gene: TRBV6-1; J gene: TRBJ2-2; D gene: TRBD2; CDR3 protein: CASGGVAGAIGRTGELFF
clone size: many; V gene: TRBV20-1; J gene: TRBJ2-1; D gene: NA; CDR3 protein: CSARDLRQPLVNEQFF
clone size: NA; V gene: TRBV18; J gene: TRBJ2-7; D gene: NA; CDR3 protein: CASSPSTGGRSYEQYF
clone size: NA; V gene: TRBV6-1; J gene: TRBJ2-7; D gene: NA; CDR3 protein: CASSPSESRGSYEQYF
clone size: NA; V gene: TRBV6-4; J gene: TRBJ2-1; D gene: TRBD2; CDR3 protein: CASIDSASGEANEQFF
clone size: NA; V gene: TRBV20-1; J gene: TRBJ2-7; D gene: NA; CDR3 protein: CSASFRIGVNSDQYF
clone size: NA; V gene: TRBV4-1; J gene: TRBJ2-1; D gene: NA; CDR3 protein: CASSQDQQREQFF
clone size: many; V gene: TRBV19; J gene: TRBJ1-5; D gene: NA; CDR3 protein: CASSQGLGGQPQHF
clone size: NA; V gene: TRBV12-3/TRBV12-4; J gene: TRBJ2-2; D gene: NA; CDR3 protein: CASSLGVTGDLFF
clone size: many; V gene: TRBV11-2; J gene: TRBJ2-5; D gene: TRBD1; CDR3 protein: CASSYTGGETQYF
clone size: many; V gene: TRBV18; J gene: TRBJ1-1; D gene: NA; CDR3 protein: CASSDYRAEAFF
clone size: many; V gene: TRBV7-9; J gene: TRBJ2-6; D gene: TRBD2; CDR3 protein: CALPGGDSGANVLTF
clone size: NA; V gene: TRBV9; J gene: TRBJ1-1; D gene: NA; CDR3 protein: CASSVGWGARNTEAFF
clone size: NA; V gene: TRBV20-1; J gene: TRBJ2-7; D gene: TRBD2; CDR3 protein: CSAPLAGDSYEQYF
clone size: many; V gene: TRBV19; J gene: TRBJ1-6; D gene: TRBD1; CDR3 protein: CASSTGTGVETPLHF
clone size: many; V gene: TRBV9; J gene: TRBJ2-1; D gene: NA; CDR3 protein: CASSVDGSWGHEQFF
clone size: NA; V gene: TRBV4-2; J gene: TRBJ2-1; D gene: NA; CDR3 protein: CASSQEGRNEQFF
clone size: many; V gene: TRBV20-1; J gene: TRBJ1-2; D gene: NA; CDR3 protein: CSASSINYGYTF
clone size: many; V gene: TRBV5-1; J gene: TRBJ2-1; D gene: NA; CDR3 protein: CASSSSAASSYNEQFF
clone size: many; V gene: TRBV6-2/TRBV6-3; J gene: TRBJ2-1; D gene: NA; CDR3 protein: CASSYPGLWEQFF